This TCR beta chain was sequenced for a study of regulatory T cells in long-lasting Graves disease. Building the TCR beta libraries relied on iRepertoire HTBI primers, and CDR3 regions underwent Arm-PCR. One entry per CDR3 protein results from TCRdb running MiXCR on the multiplex PCR reads. The sample holds 560,000 or so distinct CDR3 sequences, roughly 16% seen once. Time point denoted: newly diagnosed GD, antithyroid drugs for less than 3 months. Researchers made the TCR library from RNA that was extracted from PBMCs. Ten or more counts support this clonotype. The sample was also reused in another study, on T cells in Graves' hyperthyroidism and ophthalmopathy.

The sample in question was peripheral blood mononuclear cells (PBMCs), obtained at new diagnosis, from a patient treated with antithyroid drugs. This sequence was found in a man between 18 and 29 years old with Graves disease.

DNA of the CDR3: TGTGCCAGCAGTTTATCGGGGGCTGGAAACACCATATATTTT. Amino acids: CASSLSGAGNTIYF. This chain links TRBV12-3 or TRBV12-4 with TRBJ1-3, with a possible D match to TRBD1 (5 bases). The CDR3 length is 14 residues. Trimming took off 2 bases at V and 2 bases at J, with 7 bases between the two ends.